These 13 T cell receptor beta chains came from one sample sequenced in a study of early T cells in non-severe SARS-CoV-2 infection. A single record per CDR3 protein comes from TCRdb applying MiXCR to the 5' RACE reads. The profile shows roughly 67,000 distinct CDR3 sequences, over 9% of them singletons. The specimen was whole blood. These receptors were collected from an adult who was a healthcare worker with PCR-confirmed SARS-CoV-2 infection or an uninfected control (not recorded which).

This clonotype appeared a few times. The DNA for the CDR3 is TGCAGTAAAAAGATACCACGGGGTGATACGCAGTATTTT. Amino acids: CSKKIPRGDTQYF. The V call is TRBV20-1, the J call TRBJ2-3, with D possibly TRBD2 on 5 matching bases. Trimming shortened V by 8 bases and J by 6 bases, and 18 bases separated the two germline ends. The germline V gene has CDR1 DFQATT and CDR2 SNEGSKA (reference sequence). The length of the CDR3 is 13 residues.

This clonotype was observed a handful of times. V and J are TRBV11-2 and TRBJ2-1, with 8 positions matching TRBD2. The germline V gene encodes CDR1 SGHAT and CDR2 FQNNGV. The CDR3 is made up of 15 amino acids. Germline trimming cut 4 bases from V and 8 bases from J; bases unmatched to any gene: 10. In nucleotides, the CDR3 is TGTGCCAGCAGCTCCTCGTCCGGGACTAGAGATGAGCAGTTCTTC. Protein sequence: CASSSSSGTRDEQFF.

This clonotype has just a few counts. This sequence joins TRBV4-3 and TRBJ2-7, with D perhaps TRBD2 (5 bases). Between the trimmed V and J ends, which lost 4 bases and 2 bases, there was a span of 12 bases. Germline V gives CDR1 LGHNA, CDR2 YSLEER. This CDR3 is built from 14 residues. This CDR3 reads CASSPVRGTYEQYF. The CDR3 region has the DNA TGCGCCAGCAGCCCAGTTCGGGGAACCTACGAGCAGTACTTC.

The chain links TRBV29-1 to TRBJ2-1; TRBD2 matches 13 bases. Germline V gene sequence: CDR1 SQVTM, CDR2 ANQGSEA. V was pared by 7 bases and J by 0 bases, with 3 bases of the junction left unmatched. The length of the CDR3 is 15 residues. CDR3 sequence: CSARTSGGSYNEQFF. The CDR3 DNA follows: TGCAGCGCCCGGACTAGCGGGGGCTCCTACAATGAGCAGTTCTTC.

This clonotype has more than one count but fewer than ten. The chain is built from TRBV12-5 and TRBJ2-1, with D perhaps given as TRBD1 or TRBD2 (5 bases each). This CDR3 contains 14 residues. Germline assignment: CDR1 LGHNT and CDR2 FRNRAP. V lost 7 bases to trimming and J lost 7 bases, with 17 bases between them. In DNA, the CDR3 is TGTGCTAGTGTCTCCCCCGGGACCACAAATGAGCAGTTCTTC. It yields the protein CASVSPGTTNEQFF.

The CDR3 loop is CASSWEGGLNEQFF. The CDR3 DNA reads TGTGCCAGCAGCTGGGAGGGGGGCCTAAATGAGCAGTTCTTC. The chain employs TRBV7-9 and TRBJ2-1; a weak D match, TRBD2 (7 bases). CDR3 length: 14 residues. Trimming took 4 bases from V and 7 from J, leaving 14 bases between them. CDR1 is SEHNR, CDR2 FQNEAQ, per germline (reference sequence).

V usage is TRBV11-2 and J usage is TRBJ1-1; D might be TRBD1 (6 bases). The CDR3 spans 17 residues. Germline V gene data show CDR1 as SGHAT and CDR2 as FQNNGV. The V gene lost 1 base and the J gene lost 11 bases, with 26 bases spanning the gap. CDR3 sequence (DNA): TGTGCCAGCAGCTTAGCCCAGCCACCCACCAGGGGAGACGCGGCTTTCTTT. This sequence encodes CASSLAQPPTRGDAAFF.

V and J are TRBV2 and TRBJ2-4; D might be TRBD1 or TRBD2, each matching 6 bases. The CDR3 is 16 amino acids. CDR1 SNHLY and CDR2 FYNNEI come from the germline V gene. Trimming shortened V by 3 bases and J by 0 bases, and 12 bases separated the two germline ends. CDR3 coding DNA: TGTGCCAGCAGTGATGAGGGGGGATCAGCCAAAAACATTCAGTACTTC. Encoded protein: CASSDEGGSAKNIQYF.

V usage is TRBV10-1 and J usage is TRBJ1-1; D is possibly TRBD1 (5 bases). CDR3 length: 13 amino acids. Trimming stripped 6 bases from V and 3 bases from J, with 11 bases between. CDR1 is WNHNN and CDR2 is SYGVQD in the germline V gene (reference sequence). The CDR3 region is CASSREEDTEAFF. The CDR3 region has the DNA TGCGCCAGCAGCAGGGAAGAGGACACTGAAGCTTTCTTT.

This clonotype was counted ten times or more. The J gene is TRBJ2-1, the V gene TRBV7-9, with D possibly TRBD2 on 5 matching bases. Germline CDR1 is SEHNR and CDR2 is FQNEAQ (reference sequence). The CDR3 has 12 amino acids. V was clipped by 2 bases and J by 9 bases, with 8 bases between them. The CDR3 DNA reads TGTGCCAGCAGCTTAATGAGGGCTGAGCAGTTCTTC. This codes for CASSLMRAEQFF.

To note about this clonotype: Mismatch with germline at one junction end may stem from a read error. CDR3 nucleotides: TGTGTCAGCACCGAGAGGGGCGGCTACACCTTC. Encoded protein: CVSTERGGYTF. V is TRBV2 and J is TRBJ1-2, with D possibly matching TRBD1 (5 bases). CDR3 length equals 11 residues. The germline CDR1 and CDR2 sequences are SNHLY and FYNNEI.

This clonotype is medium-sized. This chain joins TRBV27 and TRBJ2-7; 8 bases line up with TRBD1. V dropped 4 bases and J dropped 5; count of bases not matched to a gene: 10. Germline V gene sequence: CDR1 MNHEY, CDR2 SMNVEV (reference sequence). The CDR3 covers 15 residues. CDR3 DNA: TGTGCCAGCAGTTCGAACCGGGACAGGTGGGACGAGCAGTACTTC. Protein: CASSSNRDRWDEQYF.

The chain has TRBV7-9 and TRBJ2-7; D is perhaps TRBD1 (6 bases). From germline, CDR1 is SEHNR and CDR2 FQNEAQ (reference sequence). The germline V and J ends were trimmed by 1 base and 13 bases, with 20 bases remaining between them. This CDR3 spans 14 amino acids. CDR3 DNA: TGTGCCAGCAGCTTAGGACCCTCAGGGGCCGACCCATACTTC. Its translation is CASSLGPSGADPYF.